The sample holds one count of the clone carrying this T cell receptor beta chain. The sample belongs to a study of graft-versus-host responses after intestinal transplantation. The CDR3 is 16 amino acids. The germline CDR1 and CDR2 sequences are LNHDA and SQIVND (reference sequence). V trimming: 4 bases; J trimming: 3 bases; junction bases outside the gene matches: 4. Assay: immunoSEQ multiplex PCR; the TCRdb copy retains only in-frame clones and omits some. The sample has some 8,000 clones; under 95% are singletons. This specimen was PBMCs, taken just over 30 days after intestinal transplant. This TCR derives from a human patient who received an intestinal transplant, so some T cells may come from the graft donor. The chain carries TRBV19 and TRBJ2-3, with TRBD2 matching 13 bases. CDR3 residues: CASSTLLAGGTDTQYF. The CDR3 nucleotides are TGTGCCAGTAGTACGCTACTAGCGGGGGGGACAGATACGCAGTATTTT.